This TCR beta chain was identified during a study of cytomegalovirus exposure and HLA in healthy donors. On the study more broadly: There were just under 400 genotyped donors. Of these, 75% to 90% fell in the genetic ancestry cluster associated with self-reported Caucasian donors.

The primer mix had 60 Vbeta and 13 Jbeta primers. Sequencing used immunoSEQ multiplex PCR; TCRdb keeps in-frame clones, though not all of them. Among about 150,000 clones listed, 80% were seen once. The V and J ends lost 3 bases and 6 bases, in that order; junction bases with no gene match: 3. The germline V gene has CDR1 SGHRS and CDR2 YFSETQ. CDR3 length equals 12 residues. Regarding this clone: Its target is unknown.

Points from the study as a whole: When analyzed later, the rates of TCR association showed variation by HLA locus, with DRB1 the most and HLA-C the fewest. Cytomegalovirus status was reportedly diagnosed by the classifier with high specificity and sensitivity. Earlier results showed most TCR beta V segments being productive about 90% or about 30% of the time.

The source is a woman in her 40s in good health and CMV-seropositive. The chain links TRBV5-1 to TRBJ2-7; 7 bases match TRBD2. Sequencing was done on a sample of PBMCs. CDR3 residues: CASSWEGAEQYF. The DNA for the CDR3 is TGCGCCAGCAGCTGGGAGGGTGCCGAGCAGTACTTC.